Listed here are 17 T cell receptor beta chains from one sample, sequenced in a study of blood T cell repertoires in COVID-19. The repertoire was sequenced with immunoSEQ multiplex PCR; TCRdb's copy has only in-frame clones and lacks some. This table has about 33,000 clones, about 85% appearing once. Sequencing was done on a sample of peripheral blood. These receptors came from a human donor in a cohort sampled during active COVID-19.

The chain combines TRBV7-9 with TRBJ1-1; D uncertain. The CDR3 is made up of 13 amino acids. The ends were cut back, 5 bases at V and 6 bases at J, with 13 bases in the middle. In germline, CDR1 is SEHNR, CDR2 FQNEAQ (reference sequence). The CDR3 coding sequence is TGTGCCAGCAGCCCTACTCGGACTCCTGAAGCTTTCTTT. Amino acids: CASSPTRTPEAFF.

The rearrangement links TRBV24-1 to TRBJ2-1, with 15 bases that match TRBD2. CDR3 length: 17 residues. The ends lost 4 bases at V and 1 base at J; junction bases unmatched: 1. The germline V gene has CDR1 KGHDR and CDR2 SFDVKD. The CDR3 sequence: CATSDGLAGGSYNEQFF. DNA of the CDR3: TGTGCCACCAGTGACGGACTAGCGGGGGGGTCCTACAATGAGCAGTTCTTC.

The chain uses TRBV5-1 and TRBJ2-5, with 7 bases that match TRBD1. The CDR3 extends over 15 amino acids. The germline V gene has CDR1 SGHRS and CDR2 YFSETQ. With 6 bases clipped from V and 5 bases from J, the junction kept 13 bases outside the gene matches. For the CDR3, the DNA is TGCGCCAGCACCGAATGGCGAGGGGGCGCCGAGACCCAGTACTTC. The encoded protein is CASTEWRGGAETQYF.

J is TRBJ1-4 and V is TRBV19; 9 bases map to TRBD1. The CDR3 is made up of 17 amino acids. CDR1 and CDR2 from the germline V gene are LNHDA and SQIVND (reference sequence). V lost 6 bases, J lost 0 bases, and 8 bases stayed unmatched. CDR3 amino acids: CASRPGQGLATNEKLFF. DNA for the CDR3: TGTGCCAGTAGACCGGGACAGGGCCTTGCAACTAATGAAAAACTGTTTTTT.

This sequence joins TRBV30 and TRBJ2-7; a possible D gene is TRBD2 (6 bases). The CDR3 runs 13 residues. The germline V gene has CDR1 GTSNPN and CDR2 SVGIG (reference sequence). The germline V and J ends were trimmed by 5 bases and 3 bases, with 14 bases remaining between them. CDR3 in amino acids: CAWDGAGYYEQYF. DNA for the CDR3: TGTGCCTGGGATGGGGCGGGGTACTACGAGCAGTACTTC.

The genes are TRBV2 and TRBJ2-7; possible D gene TRBD1, 6 bases. V was pared by 5 bases and J by 2 bases, with 13 bases between. Germline V gene lookup returns CDR1 SNHLY and CDR2 FYNNEI. The CDR3 is 14 amino acids. The CDR3 here is CASSPPAGAYEQYF. The CDR3 DNA follows: TGTGCCAGCAGTCCCCCGGCAGGGGCCTACGAGCAGTACTTC.

V is TRBV11-2 and J is TRBJ2-1; D remains ambiguous. Germline CDR1 and CDR2: SGHAT and FQNNGV. Between the trimmed V and J ends, which lost 5 bases and 2 bases, there was a span of 10 bases. This CDR3 region has 14 residues. The CDR3 is CASSERTAYNEQFF. The CDR3 region has the DNA TGTGCCAGCAGCGAGAGAACAGCCTACAATGAGCAGTTCTTC.

V gene TRBV19 combines with J gene TRBJ2-1; 7 nucleotides align to TRBD2. The CDR3 totals 15 residues. CDR1 and CDR2 from the germline V gene are LNHDA and SQIVND (reference sequence). V shed 3 bases and J 0 bases; nucleotides not matched to a gene: 2. The CDR3 DNA is TGTGCCAGTAGTATGTTAGCGGGCTCCTACAATGAGCAGTTCTTC. This encodes CASSMLAGSYNEQFF.

This clone has a single count. The chain couples TRBV27 to TRBJ2-2; 14 bases map to TRBD2. Germline trimming cut 5 bases from V and 5 bases from J; bases unmatched to any gene: 7. Per germline, CDR1 MNHEY and CDR2 SMNVEV (reference sequence). CDR3 size: 17 residues. CDR3: CASSPGLAGVGTGELFF. CDR3 coding DNA: TGTGCCAGCAGTCCGGGACTAGCGGGAGTTGGTACCGGGGAGCTGTTTTTT.

This sequence joins TRBV7-2 and TRBJ1-2; D unclear. Per germline, CDR1 SGHTA and CDR2 FQGNSA. The CDR3 runs to 13 residues. V was shortened by 6 bases and J by 2 bases, with 10 bases between the two germline ends. The chain's CDR3 is CASRKESNYGYTF. CDR3 coding DNA: TGTGCCAGCAGGAAAGAGTCAAACTATGGCTACACCTTC.

V usage is TRBV14 and J usage is TRBJ1-1; D unclear. V was cut by 1 base and J by 5 bases, with 8 bases left in between. Germline CDR1 and CDR2: SGHDN and FVKESK. This CDR3 has 13 residues. CDR3 region: CASSQGRRTEAFF. CDR3 sequence (DNA): TGTGCCAGCAGCCAAGGGAGGAGAACTGAAGCTTTCTTT. The full variable domain, with the rest looked up from reference TRBV14 and TRBJ1-1, is EAGVTQFPSHSVIEKGQTVTLRCDPISGHDNLYWYRRVMGKEIKFLLHFVKESKQDESGMPNNRFLAERTGGTYSTLKVQPAELEDSGVYFCASSQGRRTEAFFGQGTRLTVV.

The chain links TRBV11-2 to TRBJ2-1, with 8 nucleotides matching TRBD2. CDR1 SGHAT and CDR2 FQNNGV come from the germline V gene. The CDR3 has 16 residues. V lost 0 bases, J lost 3 bases, and 4 bases stayed unmatched. CDR3 bases: TGTGCCAGCAGCTTAGATACTAGCGGAGACTACAATGAGCAGTTCTTC. It is translated as CASSLDTSGDYNEQFF.

This chain connects TRBV6-5 to TRBJ2-1; 9 bases match TRBD1. The CDR3 sequence is 16 residues long. The V gene end was trimmed by 2 bases and the J gene end by 3 bases; junction bases not matched to a gene: 5. The germline CDR1 and CDR2 sequences are MNHEY and SVGAGI. The CDR3 nucleotides read TGTGCCAGCAGTTACATTTACAGGGGGCGCTACAATGAGCAGTTCTTC. It is translated as CASSYIYRGRYNEQFF.

The chain uses TRBV19 and TRBJ1-1; 7 bases line up with TRBD1. The CDR3 consists of 14 residues. Germline loops: CDR1 LNHDA, CDR2 SQIVND (reference sequence). Trimming took 4 bases from V and 7 from J; bases not matched to a gene: 9. CDR3 region: CASSKWDSKLEAFF. The DNA of the CDR3 is TGTGCCAGTAGTAAGTGGGACAGCAAACTTGAAGCTTTCTTT.

The chain combines TRBV11-2 with TRBJ2-7; unclear D gene. Germline CDR1 and CDR2: SGHAT and FQNNGV. CDR3 length equals 15 residues. V was clipped by 1 base and J by 2 bases, with 12 bases between them. CDR3 residues: CASSLAHPEPYEQYF. As DNA, the CDR3 is TGTGCCAGCAGCTTAGCTCATCCAGAACCCTACGAGCAGTACTTC.

CDR3 sequence: CASSLGTGRNTEAFF. In nucleotides, the CDR3 is TGTGCCAGCAGCTTGGGGACAGGGCGGAACACTGAAGCTTTCTTT. The chain links TRBV5-5 to TRBJ1-1; 8 positions match TRBD1. CDR1 is SGHKS and CDR2 is YYEKEE in the germline V gene (reference sequence). The junction had 2 bases not matched to a gene; V was cut back by 0 bases and J by 1 base. The CDR3 sequence is 15 residues long.

The V call is TRBV5-5, the J call TRBJ2-7; TRBD1 might be the D (6 bases). V lost 0 bases and J lost 2, with 9 bases in between. The CDR3 extends over 14 amino acids. Germline assignment: CDR1 SGHKS and CDR2 YYEKEE (reference sequence). The CDR3 loop reads CASSLVAGAYEQYF. In DNA form, the CDR3 reads TGTGCCAGCAGCTTGGTTGCAGGGGCCTACGAGCAGTACTTC.